These T cell receptor beta chains were read from a single sample in a study of PD-1 blockade in classical Hodgkin lymphoma. TCRdb's table, derived via immunoSEQ multiplex PCR, lists solely in-frame clones and lacks some. The data show approximately 11,000 clones, around 74% seen once. Specimen: CD4+ T cells from blood, collected before the fourth cycle of nivolumab. Receptors were obtained from a human donor with classical Hodgkin lymphoma. The CDR3 runs from the conserved cysteine through the conserved F or W. A D gene is named only where the DNA matches it firmly. Only part of the rows carry a size: once, few, many, or a class if the clone is expanded.

D: -
V: TRBV6-1
size: -
J: TRBJ1-4
CDR3: CASSRSSHGEKLFF
DNA: TGTGCCAGCAGTAGGTCATCTCACGGCGAAAAACTGTTTTTT

D: -
V: TRBV7-9
size: -
J: TRBJ1-5
CDR3: CASTAGGRQPQHF
DNA: TGTGCCAGCACCGCTGGAGGTCGCCAGCCCCAGCATTTT

D: -
V: TRBV2
size: -
J: TRBJ1-5
CDR3: CASSEVDTYQPQHF
DNA: TGTGCCAGCAGTGAAGTGGACACTTATCAGCCCCAGCATTTT

D: -
V: TRBV5-1
size: -
J: TRBJ1-2
CDR3: CASSLAGRDYGYTF
DNA: TGCGCCAGCAGCTTGGCGGGCAGGGACTATGGCTACACCTTC

D: -
V: TRBV5-1
size: -
J: TRBJ1-1
CDR3: CASSLLQGFEAFF
DNA: TGCGCCAGCAGCTTACTGCAGGGATTTGAAGCTTTCTTT

D: TRBD2
V: TRBV11-3
size: -
J: TRBJ2-1
CDR3: CASSLDGYASGNPNNEQFF
DNA: TGTGCCAGCAGCTTAGATGGGTACGCTAGCGGGAACCCAAACAATGAGCAGTTCTTC

D: -
V: TRBV5-1
size: -
J: TRBJ1-6
CDR3: CASSLGGRSSYNSPLHF
DNA: TGCGCCAGCAGCTTGGGGGGGAGAAGCTCCTATAATTCACCCCTCCACTTT

D: -
V: TRBV6-1
size: -
J: TRBJ2-7
CDR3: CASSHSREQYF
DNA: TGTGCCAGCAGTCACTCGCGGGAGCAGTACTTC

D: TRBD1
V: TRBV5-5
size: -
J: TRBJ2-5
CDR3: CASSKGTVQETQYF
DNA: TGTGCCAGCAGCAAAGGGACAGTCCAAGAGACCCAGTACTTC

D: TRBD2
V: TRBV19
size: -
J: TRBJ2-2
CDR3: CASSISASGSITGELFF
DNA: TGTGCCAGTAGTATCTCCGCTAGCGGGAGTATCACCGGGGAGCTGTTTTTT

D: -
V: TRBV9
size: -
J: TRBJ2-4
CDR3: CASSVDDIQYF
DNA: TGTGCCAGCAGCGTAGATGACATTCAGTACTTC

D: -
V: TRBV29-1
size: -
J: TRBJ2-1
CDR3: CSVEYVANEQFF
DNA: TGCAGCGTTGAATACGTGGCAAATGAGCAGTTCTTC

D: -
V: TRBV30
size: -
J: TRBJ1-5
CDR3: CAWSVGGNQPQHF
DNA: TGTGCCTGGAGTGTGGGGGGCAATCAGCCCCAGCATTTT

D: TRBD2
V: TRBV27
size: -
J: TRBJ2-5
CDR3: CASSNLLAGGPRETQYF
DNA: TGTGCCAGCAGCAATCTACTAGCGGGAGGGCCTCGGGAGACCCAGTACTTC

D: -
V: TRBV6-1
size: -
J: TRBJ2-7
CDR3: CASIMGGEQYF
DNA: TGTGCCAGCATTATGGGAGGAGAGCAGTACTTC

D: -
V: TRBV7-7
size: -
J: TRBJ2-5
CDR3: CASSSSDRLGETQYF
DNA: TGTGCTAGCAGCTCGTCAGACAGGTTAGGGGAGACCCAGTACTTC

D: TRBD2
V: TRBV28
size: -
J: TRBJ2-2
CDR3: CASSYGGSRTGELFF
DNA: TGTGCCAGCAGTTACGGCGGGAGTAGGACCGGGGAGCTGTTTTTT

D: -
V: TRBV28
size: -
J: TRBJ2-7
CDR3: CASRQGRSYEQYF
DNA: TGTGCCAGCAGACAGGGCCGGTCCTACGAGCAGTACTTC

D: TRBD1
V: TRBV19
size: -
J: TRBJ1-5
CDR3: CASTPDRGNQPQHF
DNA: TGTGCCAGTACCCCGGACAGGGGCAATCAGCCCCAGCATTTT

D: TRBD1
V: TRBV4-1
size: -
J: TRBJ2-7
CDR3: CASSPFRGTENEQYF
DNA: TGCGCCAGCAGCCCCTTCCGAGGGACAGAGAACGAGCAGTACTTC

D: TRBD1
V: TRBV7-2
size: few
J: TRBJ1-3
CDR3: CASSATGEGNTIYF
DNA: TGTGCCAGCAGCGCGACAGGGGAAGGAAACACCATATATTTT

D: TRBD1
V: TRBV27
size: -
J: TRBJ1-5
CDR3: CASSRQGDRNQPQHF
DNA: TGTGCCAGCAGTAGACAGGGAGATCGCAATCAGCCCCAGCATTTT

D: -
V: TRBV7-9
size: few
J: TRBJ1-1
CDR3: CASRQTDRKNTEAFF
DNA: TGTGCCAGCAGACAAACGGACAGAAAGAACACTGAAGCTTTCTTT

D: -
V: TRBV30
size: -
J: TRBJ2-7
CDR3: CAGLKGIYEQYF
DNA: TGTGCCGGACTGAAGGGGATCTACGAGCAGTACTTC

D: -
V: TRBV25-1
size: -
J: TRBJ1-2
CDR3: CASSELTEDYGYTF
DNA: TGTGCCAGCAGTGAACTCACAGAGGACTATGGCTACACCTTC

D: TRBD2
V: TRBV28
size: -
J: TRBJ2-4
CDR3: CASSFPGLAGDIQYF
DNA: TGTGCCAGCAGTTTCCCGGGACTAGCGGGAGACATTCAGTACTTC

D: -
V: TRBV4-1
size: -
J: TRBJ1-2
CDR3: CASSLLQASGYTF
DNA: TGCGCCAGCAGCCTCCTTCAGGCTTCGGGCTACACCTTC

D: -
V: TRBV4-2
size: -
J: TRBJ1-6
CDR3: CASSQLSNSPLHF
DNA: TGTGCCAGCAGCCAACTGTCCAATTCACCCCTCCACTTT

D: TRBD1
V: TRBV15
size: -
J: TRBJ2-5
CDR3: CATSRGLQGIQETQYF
DNA: TGTGCCACCAGCAGAGGCCTACAGGGGATCCAAGAGACCCAGTACTTC

D: -
V: TRBV5-1
size: -
J: TRBJ1-1
CDR3: CASSLGWNTEAFF
DNA: TGCGCCAGCAGCTTGGGGTGGAACACTGAAGCTTTCTTT

D: TRBD1
V: TRBV28
size: -
J: TRBJ1-4
CDR3: CASSLRRGRPLEKLFF
DNA: TGTGCCAGCAGTTTGAGGAGGGGGCGTCCCCTGGAAAAACTGTTTTTT

D: TRBD2
V: TRBV6-1
size: -
J: TRBJ2-7
CDR3: CASSEAPTSGEQYF
DNA: TGTGCCAGCAGTGAAGCCCCGACTAGCGGCGAGCAGTACTTC

D: -
V: TRBV4-1
size: few
J: TRBJ2-7
CDR3: CASSQVLAASSYEQYF
DNA: TGCGCCAGCAGCCAAGTCTTGGCGGCGAGCTCCTACGAGCAGTACTTC

D: TRBD1
V: TRBV6-1
size: once
J: TRBJ2-1
CDR3: CASSNSRDSGFF
DNA: TGTGCCAGCAGTAACTCCCGGGACAGCGGGTTCTTC

D: -
V: TRBV7-3
size: -
J: TRBJ2-1
CDR3: CASSLSETEQFF
DNA: TGTGCCAGCAGCTTATCCGAAACTGAGCAGTTCTTC

D: -
V: TRBV7-8
size: -
J: TRBJ2-3
CDR3: CASRNRRALTDTQYF
DNA: TGTGCCAGCAGAAATAGGAGGGCCTTGACAGATACGCAGTATTTT

D: -
V: TRBV28
size: -
J: TRBJ1-1
CDR3: CASTHRTGRFEAFF
DNA: TGTGCCAGCACCCACAGAACAGGCCGATTCGAAGCTTTCTTT

D: TRBD1
V: TRBV6-6
size: -
J: TRBJ2-7
CDR3: CASSHPGTGAYEQYF
DNA: TGTGCCAGCAGTCATCCCGGGACAGGGGCCTACGAGCAGTACTTC

D: TRBD2
V: TRBV7-7
size: -
J: TRBJ2-1
CDR3: CASSLAPSGISSYNEQFF
DNA: TGTGCCAGCAGCTTAGCCCCCAGCGGGATCAGCTCCTACAATGAGCAGTTCTTC

D: TRBD1
V: TRBV25-1
size: -
J: TRBJ1-5
CDR3: CASSQTGWNQPQHF
DNA: TGTGCCAGCAGCCAGACAGGGTGGAATCAGCCCCAGCATTTT

D: -
V: TRBV5-1
size: -
J: TRBJ2-1
CDR3: CASSSTLGNEQFF
DNA: TGCGCCAGCAGCTCCACACTTGGAAATGAGCAGTTCTTC

D: -
V: TRBV6-6
size: -
J: TRBJ1-6
CDR3: CASSYPQNSYNSPLHF
DNA: TGTGCCAGCAGTTACCCCCAGAACTCCTATAATTCACCCCTCCACTTT

D: -
V: TRBV25-1
size: -
J: TRBJ2-1
CDR3: CASFGRGTQFNEQFF
DNA: TGTGCCAGCTTCGGTCGGGGGACACAGTTCAATGAGCAGTTCTTC

D: -
V: TRBV9
size: -
J: TRBJ2-3
CDR3: CASSVRQADTQYF
DNA: TGTGCCAGCAGCGTGAGACAGGCCGATACGCAGTATTTT

D: -
V: TRBV5-1
size: -
J: TRBJ1-1
CDR3: CASSLGEGTEAFF
DNA: TGCGCCAGCAGCTTGGGGGAGGGCACTGAAGCTTTCTTT

D: -
V: TRBV4-2
size: few
J: TRBJ2-6
CDR3: CASSPGEYGANVLTF
DNA: TGTGCCAGCAGCCCTGGAGAGTATGGGGCCAACGTCCTGACTTTC

D: -
V: TRBV16
size: -
J: TRBJ2-1
CDR3: CASREGGREQFF
DNA: TGTGCCAGCAGAGAAGGAGGGCGCGAGCAGTTCTTC

D: TRBD1
V: TRBV7-2
size: -
J: TRBJ1-2
CDR3: CASSLDQGAGYTF
DNA: TGTGCCAGCAGCTTAGACCAGGGGGCTGGCTACACCTTC

D: -
V: TRBV9
size: -
J: TRBJ2-1
CDR3: CASSVAPSPYNEQFF
DNA: TGTGCCAGCAGCGTAGCACCTAGCCCCTACAATGAGCAGTTCTTC

D: TRBD2
V: TRBV19
size: -
J: TRBJ2-2
CDR3: CASSIARLAGGTRSNTGELFF
DNA: TGTGCCAGTAGTATAGCCAGACTAGCGGGAGGTACTCGGTCGAACACCGGGGAGCTGTTTTTT

D: TRBD2
V: TRBV19
size: -
J: TRBJ2-5
CDR3: CASSQKQGGQETQYF
DNA: TGTGCCAGTAGTCAAAAGCAGGGAGGGCAAGAGACCCAGTACTTC

D: -
V: TRBV11-2
size: -
J: TRBJ2-7
CDR3: CASSPRGGDYEQYF
DNA: TGTGCCAGCAGCCCCCGCGGCGGAGACTACGAGCAGTACTTC

D: -
V: TRBV11-2
size: -
J: TRBJ2-1
CDR3: CASSLGLNNEQFF
DNA: TGTGCCAGCAGCTTGGGGTTGAACAATGAGCAGTTCTTC

D: -
V: TRBV6-1
size: -
J: TRBJ2-5
CDR3: CASSASKGTQYF
DNA: TGTGCCAGCAGTGCCTCAAAAGGGACCCAGTACTTC

D: TRBD2
V: TRBV19
size: -
J: TRBJ2-3
CDR3: CASKQRELTDTQYF
DNA: TGTGCCAGTAAGCAGCGGGAGTTAACAGATACGCAGTATTTT

D: -
V: TRBV6-1
size: few
J: TRBJ2-5
CDR3: CASSDRGLKTQYF
DNA: TGTGCCAGCAGTGACAGGGGCTTAAAGACCCAGTACTTC

D: TRBD1
V: TRBV4-1
size: few
J: TRBJ1-5
CDR3: CASSQLRIDRGNQPQHF
DNA: TGCGCCAGCAGCCAACTCAGGATTGACAGGGGCAATCAGCCCCAGCATTTT

D: -
V: TRBV5-5
size: -
J: TRBJ2-3
CDR3: CASSLSPTDTQYF
DNA: TGTGCCAGCAGCTTATCCCCCACAGATACGCAGTATTTT

D: TRBD1
V: TRBV28
size: -
J: TRBJ1-2
CDR3: CASRGDRSYGYTF
DNA: TGTGCCAGCAGAGGGGACAGGAGCTATGGCTACACCTTC

D: -
V: TRBV10-1
size: -
J: TRBJ1-1
CDR3: CASSAAGVDRSTEAFF
DNA: TGCGCCAGCAGTGCAGCAGGGGTTGATCGGAGCACTGAAGCTTTCTTT